A selection of T cell receptor beta chains follows, all from one sample in a study of blood T cells in healthy people across ages. Each CDR3 protein is one row after TCRdb ran MiXCR on the 5' RACE reads. Of over a million distinct CDR3 sequences listed, 40% to 45% are singletons. The material sequenced was blood. The receptors shown here come from a woman aged 55-70 years in good health. CDR3s include the opening cysteine and the closing phenylalanine or tryptophan. The order of the fields is clone size, J gene, D gene, V gene, CDR3 protein, CDR3 DNA. The D gene is left open where the match is weak. Some rows mark clone size as missing; the rest say once, few, many or name a class of expanded clone.

>NA|TRBJ2-7|NA|TRBV7-2
CASSRGGGVNYEQYF
TGTGCCAGCAGTCGTGGCGGGGGCGTCAATTACGAGCAGTACTTC
>NA|TRBJ2-7|NA|TRBV5-6
CASSHRTRTYEQYF
TGTGCCAGCAGCCATCGGACACGTACCTACGAGCAGTACTTC
>once|TRBJ2-7|NA|TRBV20-1
CSARDFAPGSNEQYF
TGCAGTGCTAGAGATTTTGCCCCGGGCAGTAACGAGCAGTACTTC
>few|TRBJ2-7|NA|TRBV20-1
CSARDTAGEASYEQYF
TGCAGTGCTAGAGATACCGCGGGCGAAGCCTCCTACGAGCAGTACTTC
>few|TRBJ2-7|NA|TRBV5-5
CASSLYERIPEQYF
TGTGCCAGCAGCTTGTACGAGCGGATCCCCGAGCAGTACTTC
>few|TRBJ2-3|TRBD2|TRBV20-1
CSAVAGHWRDTDTQYF
TGCAGTGCAGTAGCGGGACACTGGAGGGACACAGATACGCAGTATTTT
>NA|TRBJ2-6|NA|TRBV6-5
CASLDLSGGANVLTF
TGTGCCAGCCTAGATCTGTCGGGAGGGGCCAACGTCCTGACTTTC
>NA|TRBJ2-5|NA|TRBV3-1
CASSQGMRGSETQYF
TGTGCCAGCAGCCAGGGAATGAGGGGTTCAGAGACCCAGTACTTC
>few|TRBJ2-7|NA|TRBV28
CASRRKDSRTYEQYF
TGTGCCAGCAGACGAAAGGACAGCCGCACCTACGAGCAGTACTTC
>NA|TRBJ2-4|TRBD1|TRBV10-3
CAISESKGTGGIKNIQYF
TGTGCCATCAGTGAGTCGAAAGGGACAGGGGGGATCAAAAACATTCAGTACTTC
>few|TRBJ2-5|TRBD2|TRBV20-1
CSARPPATSGIPSVVRGTQYF
TGCAGTGCTAGACCCCCCGCGACTAGCGGGATACCTAGCGTGGTTCGTGGGACCCAGTACTTC
>few|TRBJ2-1|TRBD2|TRBV6-2/TRBV6-3
CASSLGLAGHEQFF
TGTGCCAGCAGTCTGGGACTAGCGGGCCATGAGCAGTTCTTC
>NA|TRBJ2-1|NA|TRBV5-1
CASSLDFIEQFF
TGCGCCAGCAGCTTGGATTTTATTGAGCAGTTCTTC
>few|TRBJ1-2|TRBD1|TRBV20-1
CSARADRGRGYTF
TGCAGTGCTAGAGCCGACAGGGGACGCGGCTACACCTTC
>few|TRBJ2-1|TRBD2|TRBV3-1
CASSLGGKNEQFF
TGTGCCAGCAGCCTGGGAGGGAAGAATGAGCAGTTCTTC
>NA|TRBJ1-1|TRBD1|TRBV11-1
CASSLVGGQAPNTEAFF
TGTGCCAGCAGTTTAGTGGGCGGACAGGCCCCAAACACTGAAGCTTTCTTT
>NA|TRBJ2-5|NA|TRBV20-1
CSGVMLEETQYF
TGCAGTGGGGTAATGTTAGAAGAGACCCAGTACTTC
>NA|TRBJ2-7|TRBD1|TRBV6-5
CASRTQTGTYEQYF
TGTGCCAGCCGAACTCAGACAGGGACCTACGAGCAGTACTTC
>NA|TRBJ1-2|TRBD1|TRBV20-1
CSATRGQGLYGYTF
TGCAGTGCTACACGGGGACAGGGACTTTATGGCTACACCTTC
>few|TRBJ2-1|TRBD2|TRBV20-1
CSANPETSGSKNEQFF
TGCAGTGCTAACCCAGAGACTAGCGGGAGTAAGAATGAGCAGTTCTTC
>many|TRBJ2-4|NA|TRBV29-1
CSVRETLAKNIQYF
TGCAGCGTTCGAGAAACCCTAGCCAAAAACATTCAGTACTTC
>few|TRBJ1-1|NA|TRBV5-1
CASSLRTWNTEAFF
TGCGCCAGCAGCTTGAGGACATGGAACACTGAAGCTTTCTTT
>NA|TRBJ2-1|TRBD2|TRBV28
CASSFFSQSGERQFF
TGTGCCAGCAGTTTCTTTTCGCAGAGCGGGGAGCGACAGTTCTTC
>NA|TRBJ2-7|TRBD2|TRBV24-1
CATAGTSGRSHEQYF
TGTGCCACCGCCGGGACTAGCGGGAGATCCCACGAGCAGTACTTC
>NA|TRBJ2-5|NA|TRBV19
CASSIDRETQYF
TGTGCCAGTAGTATAGATCGGGAGACCCAGTACTTC
>few|TRBJ2-7|TRBD2|TRBV6-5
CASRSPTSGRPYEQYF
TGTGCCAGCAGATCCCCTACTAGCGGGAGACCCTACGAGCAGTACTTC
>few|TRBJ2-7|TRBD1|TRBV4-1
CASSPQLGTGTYEQYF
TGCGCCAGCAGCCCCCAACTGGGGACAGGGACCTACGAGCAGTACTTC
>NA|TRBJ2-5|NA|TRBV18
CASLMGEQETQYF
TGTGCCAGCCTTATGGGAGAGCAAGAGACCCAGTACTTC
>NA|TRBJ2-7|NA|TRBV9
CASGGDYNEQYF
TGTGCCAGCGGAGGAGACTACAACGAGCAGTACTTC
>NA|TRBJ2-7|NA|TRBV21-1
CASSNKGGPFYEQYF
TGTGCCAGCAGCAACAAGGGGGGCCCCTTCTACGAGCAGTACTTC
>NA|TRBJ2-1|TRBD2|TRBV18
CASSPPTLAGGGNEQFF
TGTGCCAGCTCACCACCAACACTAGCGGGAGGGGGCAATGAGCAGTTCTTC
>NA|TRBJ2-1|TRBD1|TRBV20-1
CSAPDLFGQGIETQFF
TGCAGTGCTCCCGACTTATTCGGACAGGGGATTGAGACCCAGTTCTTC
>NA|TRBJ2-7|TRBD2|TRBV29-1
CSVSLAGESEQYF
TGCAGCGTCTCACTAGCGGGAGAAAGCGAGCAGTACTTC
>NA|TRBJ2-5|TRBD1|TRBV6-2/TRBV6-3
CASRPDRGGEQYF
TGTGCCAGCAGGCCCGACAGGGGGGGAGAGCAGTACTTC
>NA|TRBJ1-4|NA|TRBV20-1
CSAISKGDEKLFF
TGCAGTGCTATCTCTAAAGGGGATGAAAAACTGTTTTTT
>NA|TRBJ1-6|NA|TRBV5-5
CASDPGLNNSPLHF
TGTGCCAGCGACCCGGGACTAAATAATTCACCCCTCCACTTT
>few|TRBJ2-1|NA|TRBV5-1
CASSRLGGGAGNEQFF
TGCGCCAGCAGCCGCTTGGGAGGGGGCGCCGGGAATGAGCAGTTCTTC
>NA|TRBJ2-1|NA|TRBV21-1
CASSKVSPREANNEQFF
TGTGCCAGCAGCAAAGTATCCCCTAGAGAGGCCAACAATGAGCAGTTCTTC
>NA|TRBJ2-1|NA|TRBV4-1
CASSQGNPSYNEQFF
TGCGCCAGCAGCCAAGGGAATCCTAGCTACAATGAGCAGTTCTTC
>NA|TRBJ1-4|NA|TRBV5-6
CASSWSGGVEKLFF
TGTGCCAGCAGCTGGAGTGGGGGGGTTGAAAAACTGTTTTTT
>NA|TRBJ2-7|TRBD2|TRBV5-1
CASSLGGLGLYEQYF
TGCGCCAGCAGCTTAGGAGGACTAGGCCTTTACGAGCAGTACTTC
>NA|TRBJ1-5|NA|TRBV6-6
CASRAQPTSNQPQHF
TGTGCCAGCAGGGCCCAGCCGACTAGCAATCAGCCCCAGCATTTT
>NA|TRBJ2-6|NA|TRBV5-1
CASSLWGRAGANVLTF
TGCGCCAGCAGCTTGTGGGGCAGGGCTGGGGCCAACGTCCTTACTTTC
>NA|TRBJ2-6|NA|TRBV30
CAWSPVGANVLTF
TGTGCCTGGAGTCCCGTTGGGGCCAACGTCCTGACTTTC
>NA|TRBJ2-7|TRBD2|TRBV27
CATPLRREGPAYEQYF
TGTGCCACTCCACTCAGGCGGGAGGGCCCGGCCTACGAGCAGTACTTC
>NA|TRBJ2-3|NA|TRBV27
CANSLGRQYTDTQYF
TGTGCCAACAGTTTAGGGCGGCAGTACACAGATACGCAGTATTTT
>NA|TRBJ1-6|NA|TRBV7-2
CASSLGTWGGSPLHF
TGTGCCAGCAGCTTAGGGACGTGGGGAGGATCACCCCTCCACTTT
>few|TRBJ2-1|TRBD1|TRBV28
CASSLPSGQGWNEQFF
TGTGCCAGCAGTTTACCGTCGGGACAGGGGTGGAATGAGCAGTTCTTC
>NA|TRBJ2-3|TRBD1|TRBV20-1
CSAGQGITQYF
TGCAGTGCAGGACAGGGGATTACGCAGTATTTT
>few|TRBJ2-3|TRBD1|TRBV29-1
CSAVQGVQTQYF
TGCAGCGCTGTGCAGGGGGTACAGACGCAGTATTTT
>NA|TRBJ2-7|NA|TRBV27
CASIASTNEQYF
TGTGCCAGCATCGCTAGTACAAACGAGCAGTACTTC
>NA|TRBJ1-6|NA|TRBV27
CASSLFGGDTSPLHF
TGTGCCAGCAGTTTATTTGGGGGGGATACTTCACCCCTCCACTTT